This T cell receptor beta chain was sequenced for a study of metastatic and nonmetastatic thyroid tumors. Turning to the study itself: Samples came from malignant and benign thyroid patients, and repertoires were compared across blood and tumor or nodule tissue.

Of note for this clone: Its antigen is not identified.

Whole-study results and caveats: Reports indicated that malignant thyroid tumors showed significantly higher TCR beta diversity than benign nodules did, in blood and tumor.

Germline V lookup: CDR1 MDHEN, CDR2 SYDVKM. The CDR3 runs to 15 residues. With 4 bases clipped from V and 3 bases from J, the junction kept 5 bases outside the gene matches. Patients underwent thyroid surgery, and none had received any treatment before it. TCRdb called clones again from the PCR reads with MiXCR. Counted here are over 55,000 clones, 25% to 35% occurring once; the ten biggest clones make up 15% to 20%. This TCR was sampled from a female donor with papillary thyroid cancer or a benign thyroid nodule (not recorded which). Some clones in this sample may be carry-over from other donors' samples. The sequencing sample was made of blood. The chain links TRBV28 to TRBJ2-1; 8 nucleotides line up with TRBD2. CDR3 nucleotides: TGTGCCAGCAGTTCCGGGGGGGGAGACTACAATGAGCAGTTCTTC. Translated, it gives CASSSGGGDYNEQFF.